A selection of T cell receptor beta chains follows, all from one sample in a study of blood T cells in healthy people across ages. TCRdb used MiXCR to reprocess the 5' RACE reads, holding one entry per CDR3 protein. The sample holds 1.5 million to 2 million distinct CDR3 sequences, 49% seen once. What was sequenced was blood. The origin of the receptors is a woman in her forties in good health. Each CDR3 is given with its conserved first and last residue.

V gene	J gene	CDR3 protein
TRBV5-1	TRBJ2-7	CASSLVSGPTYEQYF
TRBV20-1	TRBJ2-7	CSARGAPSGAYNEQYF
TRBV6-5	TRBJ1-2	CASSYVSSPNSYGYTF
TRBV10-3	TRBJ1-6	CAISELLDNSPLHF
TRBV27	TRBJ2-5	CASSALTGVGGGTQYF
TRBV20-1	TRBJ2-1	CSARDRRGVGYEQFF
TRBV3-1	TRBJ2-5	CASSQESFQETQYF
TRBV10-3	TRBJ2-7	CAISEGWNYEQYF
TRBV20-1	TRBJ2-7	CSAREGGSVGRASYEQYF
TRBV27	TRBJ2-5	CASSPYGTSGVETQYF
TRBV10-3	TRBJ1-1	CAINLGQGSTEAFF
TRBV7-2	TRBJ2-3	CASSKDRVSIDTQYF
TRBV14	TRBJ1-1	CASSQDRTANTEAFF
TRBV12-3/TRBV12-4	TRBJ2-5	CAISDPGRNEQYF
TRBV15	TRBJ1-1	CATSRTGRINTEAFF
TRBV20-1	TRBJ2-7	CSALDRGDFSYEQYF
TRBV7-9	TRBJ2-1	CASSFTRDIYNGQFF
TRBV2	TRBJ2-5	CASRVDSQETQYF
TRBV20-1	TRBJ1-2	CSARGQLNYGYTF
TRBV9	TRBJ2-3	CASSVSPAEGGLNTQYF
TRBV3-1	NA	CASSEHAGTKTSYEQYF
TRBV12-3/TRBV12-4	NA	CASSFLPTSGGRYNEQYF
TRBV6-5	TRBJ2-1	CASRPLGGGNNEQFF
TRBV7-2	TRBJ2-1	CASSLVRLAGGGYNEQFF
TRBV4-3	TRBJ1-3	CASSQDRRASGNTIYF
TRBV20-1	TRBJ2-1	CSARYRGSGGRSYNEQFF
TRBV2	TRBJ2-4	CASVPGRSAKNIQYF
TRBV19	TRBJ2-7	CASSPLGETLYF
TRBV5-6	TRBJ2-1	CATTSGGLDEQFF
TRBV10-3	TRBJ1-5	CAISNDSNQPQHF
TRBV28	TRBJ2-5	CASSFDRGAKTQYF
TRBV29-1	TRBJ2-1	CSVEANRQGDEQFF
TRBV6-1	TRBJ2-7	CASRAPLYEQYF
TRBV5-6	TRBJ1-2	CASSKQPRYGYTF
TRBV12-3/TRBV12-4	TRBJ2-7	CASRGQGKGYEQYF
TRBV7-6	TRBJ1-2	CASSAPGGRAYTF
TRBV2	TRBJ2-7	CASNVDRDYEQYF
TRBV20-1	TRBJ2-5	CSASWVAQETQYF
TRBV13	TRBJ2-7	CASSSTPPRGYEQYF
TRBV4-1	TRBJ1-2	CASSQPKDGGNYGYTF
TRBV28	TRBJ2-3	CASSLDNPGSTDTQYF
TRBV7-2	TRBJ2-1	CASSLGPSTGNEQFF
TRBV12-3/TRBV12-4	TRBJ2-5	CASSSLALATQYF
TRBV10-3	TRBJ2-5	CAIRKQGEETQYF
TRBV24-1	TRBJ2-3	CATSDRTSGGLDTQYF
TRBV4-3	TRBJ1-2	CASSQEWTGGYGYTF
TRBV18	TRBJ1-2	CASSPEVFYGYTF
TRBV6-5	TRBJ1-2	CASSNRASGYGYTF
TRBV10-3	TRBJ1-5	CAIGTGLNQPQHF
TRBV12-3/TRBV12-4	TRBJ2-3	CASYQWGGSDTQYF
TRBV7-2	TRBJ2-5	CASSLGLGSNKRQETQYF
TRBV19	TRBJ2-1	CASSMQWANNEQFF
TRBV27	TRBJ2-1	CASSLSLAGGNSYNEQFF
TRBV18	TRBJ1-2	CASSMTTDYGYTF